Included here is one TCR beta chain sequence, with context. At one end the junction does not follow the germline gene, possibly because of a read error. These data originate in a study of CD8 T cells in ankylosing spondylitis. A single record per CDR3 protein comes from TCRdb applying MiXCR to the 5' RACE reads. The sample has around 31,000 distinct CDR3 sequences; more than 25% are singletons. This sequence originates from a male donor with ankylosing spondylitis. The sample taken for sequencing was synovial fluid, either unsorted or a sorted T cell fraction (not recorded which).

Here the CDR3 reads CASSPPGGGDTGELFF. As DNA, the CDR3 is TGTGCCAGCTCCCCACCAGGAGGGGGCGACACCGGGGAGCTGTTTTTT. The chain recombines TRBV18 with TRBJ2-2; possibly TRBD1 for D (7 bases). The CDR3 consists of 16 residues. Germline V gene lookup returns CDR1 KGHSH and CDR2 LQKENI.